This T cell receptor beta chain was recorded in a study of blood T cell repertoires in COVID-19 (dated by TCRdb to 2020 to 2021). The study in broad terms: The collaborator samples originated in the United States, Italy and Spain and spanned the acute and convalescent phases of COVID-19. The prospective study material was composed of cDNA or gDNA derived from T cells, B-cell-depleted T cells, or PBMCs. The dataset comprised deeply sampled blood TCRbeta repertoires from subjects exposed to, actively infected with, or recovered from COVID-19. The repertoires were released in a freely available public database meant as a resource for research on the immune response to SARS-CoV-2. The samples were drawn from the first 160 participants of the ongoing ImmuneRACE study and from over a thousand subjects provided by 6 global collaborators. A de-identified subject ID, COVID-19 status, age in years and sex were almost always included in the sample metadata. Where HLA class I and class II types were available, the types were taken from metadata supplied by the sample provider, not from assay-based typing. General conclusions and limits of the study: How much clinical and demographic metadata was included differed by source and by participant, and the metadata was provided uncurated.

In the prospective study, participants were about 18 to 95 years old, resided in fewer than 25 geographic areas of the United States, and were enrolled through a virtual design. To assign participants to cohorts, the prospective study relied on clinical history that participants themselves reported in a screening survey and a study questionnaire. A participant counted as exposed if, within 2 weeks of entering the study, that participant had been in contact with someone who had a PCR-confirmed or clinician-diagnosed COVID-19 case. In the prospective study, mobile phlebotomists collected whole blood, serum and a nasopharyngeal or oropharyngeal swab from each participant. Participants in the prospective study had the option to provide additional blood draws and questionnaires over an approximately 2-month period. Before DNA extraction, prospective study blood samples were shipped either frozen or at room temperature.

V ends up 4 bases short and J 8 bases short, with an unmatched junction base count of 7. CDR1 and CDR2 were assigned from the germline V gene as SGHVS and FQNEAQ. The CDR3, from cysteine to phenylalanine, totals 15 residues. Of all the DNA, just the CDR3 is kept, 45 bases in frame from base 1. The immunoSEQ Assay, a bias-controlled multiplex PCR, was used to amplify TCRbeta CDR3 regions from genomic DNA. From the authors' description of their analysis: Within the assay, amplification of reference gene primers was used to estimate how many nucleated cells each sample contained. To quantify the absolute abundance of each unique TCRbeta CDR3 rearrangement, sequence reads were collapsed and filtered. For each sample, productive Simpson clonality was calculated as the square root of Simpson's diversity index across productive rearrangements. TCRdb mirrors the immuneACCESS table, restricted to in-frame sequences. Some clones are absent from its copies; in checked studies, under half trace to an unresolved V gene, and the reason for the others is unknown. D and trimming were read from the DNA, whereas the V and J calls and clone size are those reported in that table. Across this sample there are approximately 200,000 clones, with 86% seen only once. The ten largest clones take up roughly 4% of the sample.

For this clone: Its specific antigen is unknown. No base qualities exist here, and no much larger clone lies one base off it.

The sample taken for sequencing was PBMCs or T cells enriched from blood (not recorded which). Recombination linked TRBV7-8 to TRBJ2-1; 11 central nucleotides agree with TRBD1. This receptor was obtained from a woman aged 25 to 39 who had been exposed to COVID-19. The CDR3 sequence is CASSYRTGGWDEQFF. The bases are TGTGCCAGCAGCTACCGGACAGGGGGCTGGGATGAGCAGTTCTTC. Supplemented by the reference TRBV7-8 and TRBJ2-1 proteins around the CDR3, the complete variable domain is GAGVSQSPRYKVAKRGQDVALRCDPISGHVSLFWYQQALGQGPEFLTYFQNEAQLDKSGLPSDRFFAERPEGSVSTLKIQRTQQEDSAVYLCASSYRTGGWDEQFFGPGTRLTVL.